A single sample is the source of the 16 T cell receptor beta chains below, sequenced in a study of shared clonotypes between healthy human individuals. The method was immunoSEQ multiplex PCR; TCRdb's version includes in-frame clones alone and lacks a portion of them. The sample contains some 740,000 clones, roughly 92% of which appear only once. Naive CD8 cells comprised CD45RO-negative, CCR7-positively selected cells, excluding terminally differentiated effector memory CD45RA+ cells. Sequences were obtained from naive CD8+ T cells sorted from blood. The receptor set was obtained from a man younger than 45 in good health.

This sequence joins TRBV5-1 and TRBJ2-7; 7 bases match TRBD1. Trimming removed 0 bases from V and 5 bases from J; junction bases left unmatched: 8. Germline lookup yields CDR1 SGHRS and CDR2 YFSETQ. This CDR3 comprises 15 residues. DNA for the CDR3: TGCGCCAGCAGCTTGGGCATCTACAGGGGCGACGAGCAGTACTTC. Its protein product is CASSLGIYRGDEQYF.

This chain uses TRBV28 with TRBJ1-5; the D is unclear. Germline loops: CDR1 MDHEN, CDR2 SYDVKM. The CDR3 sequence is 17 residues long. Trimming took 1 base from V and 2 from J, leaving 15 bases between them. CDR3 sequence (DNA): TGTGCCAGCAGTTTATTGAGGGCCACGTGGGGCAATCAGCCCCAGCATTTT. Translation gives CASSLLRATWGNQPQHF.

The gene calls are TRBV7-9 and TRBJ2-3; 8 positions match TRBD2. The CDR3 consists of 15 residues. Germline values: CDR1 SEHNR, CDR2 FQNEAQ (reference sequence). Trimming took 6 bases from V and 1 from J; bases not matched to a gene: 6. The CDR3, as DNA: TGTGCCAGCAGGGGAGCGGGAGAACGCACAGATACGCAGTATTTT. It specifies CASRGAGERTDTQYF. The whole variable domain, filled in from reference TRBV7-9 and TRBJ2-3, reads DTGVSQNPRHKITKRGQNVTFRCDPISEHNRLYWYRQTLGQGPEFLTYFQNEAQLEKSRLLSDRFSAERPKGSFSTLEIQRTEQGDSAMYLCASRGAGERTDTQYFGPGTRLTVL.

The gene calls are TRBV7-2 and TRBJ2-7, with 8 nucleotides matching TRBD2. The junction had 7 bases not matched to a gene; V was cut back by 5 bases and J by 1 base. The CDR3 is made up of 15 amino acids. Germline CDR1 and CDR2: SGHTA and FQGNSA. CDR3 amino acids: CASSVTPSGSYEQYF. In DNA, the CDR3 is TGTGCCAGCAGCGTAACCCCTAGCGGGTCCTACGAGCAGTACTTC.

This chain links TRBV6-6 with TRBJ2-1; 10 bases map to TRBD2. CDR1 MNHNY and CDR2 SVGAGI come from the germline V gene (reference sequence). J was trimmed by 7 bases and V by 2 bases; bases with no gene match: 8. The CDR3 runs 16 residues. Written as DNA, the CDR3 is TGTGCCAGCAGTTACGCCAGCGGGAGGGCCGGAAATGAGCAGTTCTTC. Translation gives CASSYASGRAGNEQFF.

V and J are TRBV27 and TRBJ1-1; D is perhaps TRBD1 (5 bases). Per germline, CDR1 MNHEY and CDR2 SMNVEV (reference sequence). The CDR3 contains 12 residues. V lost 11 bases to trimming and J lost 1 base, with 11 bases between them. Here the CDR3 reads CAAGGGNTEAFF. The CDR3 bases are TGTGCCGCCGGGGGGGGGAACACTGAAGCTTTCTTT.

Comment on this clone: Other DNA sequences in the same sample also yield this CDR3. The chain is built from TRBV11-2 and TRBJ2-7; TRBD1 might be the D (5 bases). The V gene lost 1 base and the J gene lost 3 bases, with 7 bases spanning the gap. Germline CDR1 is SGHAT and CDR2 is FQNNGV. CDR3 length: 13 amino acids. Here the CDR3 reads CASSLGGVYEQYF. The CDR3 DNA sequence: TGTGCCAGCAGCTTAGGGGGCGTCTACGAGCAGTACTTC.

Of note for this clone: Other DNA variants within this sample encode the same CDR3. J is TRBJ1-1 and V is TRBV6-5; TRBD1 is a possible D gene (6 bases). The CDR3 is 13 residues long. CDR1 and CDR2 from the germline V gene are MNHEY and SVGAGI. The V end lost 0 bases, the J end lost 4 bases, and 6 bases lay between the germline ends. The CDR3 DNA sequence: TGTGCCAGCAGTTACTCAGGGGGCACTGAAGCTTTCTTT. Translating gives CASSYSGGTEAFF.

This rearrangement joins TRBV4-3 to TRBJ2-3; 7 bases line up with TRBD1. V trimming: 0 bases; J trimming: 2 bases; junction bases outside the gene matches: 8. Per the germline V gene, CDR1 is LGHNA and CDR2 is YSLEER. The CDR3 runs 17 residues. The CDR3 DNA sequence: TGCGCCAGCAGCCAAGAGTGGGGGACAGAGACCACAGATACGCAGTATTTT. As protein: CASSQEWGTETTDTQYF.

Many counts were recorded for this clone. This chain uses TRBV6-6 with TRBJ1-3; D uncertain. CDR3 size: 11 residues. Germline CDR1 reads MNHNY; CDR2 reads SVGAGI (reference sequence). The CDR3 nucleotides read TGTGGCTGCAGCTCTGGAAACACCATATATTTT. It is translated as CGCSSGNTIYF.

The chain employs TRBV10-3 and TRBJ2-7, with D perhaps being TRBD1 or TRBD2 (5 bases each). CDR3 length equals 15 residues. V was cut by 3 bases and J by 4 bases, with 16 bases left in between. Germline values: CDR1 ENHRY, CDR2 SYGVKD. This CDR3 is CAISDGDPSAYEQYF. Here the CDR3 DNA reads TGTGCCATCAGTGATGGGGACCCCAGCGCATACGAGCAGTACTTC.

This chain uses TRBV10-3 with TRBJ2-5; D is ambiguous. With 10 bases removed from V and 1 base from J, the gap between germline ends came to 13 bases. Germline loops: CDR1 ENHRY, CDR2 SYGVKD. The CDR3 loop spans 13 amino acids. The CDR3 DNA follows: TGTGCCACCATGGGCGGTCTCCAAGAGACCCAGTACTTC. As protein: CATMGGLQETQYF.

CDR3 in amino acids: CASSRLLAAQPNDHEQYF. DNA for the CDR3: TGCGCCAGCAGCCGCTTATTAGCGGCCCAACCCAACGATCACGAGCAGTACTTC. The genes are TRBV4-1 and TRBJ2-7; the D gene is possibly TRBD2 (6 bases). V dropped 4 bases and J dropped 5 bases, with 27 bases sitting between them. This CDR3 contains 18 residues. The V gene's germline CDR1 is MGHRA and CDR2 YSYEKL.

The chain recombines TRBV6-6 with TRBJ2-1; unclear D gene. The CDR3 runs 13 residues. Trimming shortened V by 2 bases and J by 4 bases, and 6 bases separated the two germline ends. The germline gives CDR1 MNHNY, CDR2 SVGAGI (reference sequence). CDR3 residues: CASSYVRYNEQFF. The CDR3 nucleotides are TGTGCCAGCAGTTACGTACGTTACAATGAGCAGTTCTTC.

The chain joins TRBV19 to TRBJ2-7; 8 bases map to TRBD2. CDR3 length: 17 residues. CDR1 and CDR2 from the germline V gene are LNHDA and SQIVND (reference sequence). For the CDR3, the DNA is TGTGCTTGGTTATGCGGGAGGCCCCACCCCCCTTCCTACGAGCAGTACTTC. Its protein is CAWLCGRPHPPSYEQYF.

The V and J genes are TRBV5-8 and TRBJ2-5; D is uncertain. This CDR3 is built from 14 residues. From germline, CDR1 is SGHTS and CDR2 YDEGEE. V lost 3 bases and J lost 5, with 14 bases in between. In nucleotides, the CDR3 is TGTGCCAGCAGCTCCCCTCTCGGATGGGAGACCCAGTACTTC. It codes for CASSSPLGWETQYF.